A selection of T cell receptor beta chains follows, all from one sample in a study of control samples from healthy donors and cancer patients. Data came from immunoSEQ multiplex PCR; TCRdb stores just in-frame clones and leaves some out. The table lists under 150,000 clones, about 90% of them singletons. Sequenced sample: PBMCs. Receptors were obtained from a man over 45 with head and neck cancer. The conserved cysteine and the conserved F or W are not part of the CDR3 here. Rows may omit the clone size; those that give it use once, few, many or a size class.

cdr3_aa	v_call	clone_size	j_call
ASSIRATPEDTIY	TRBV9	-	TRBJ1-3
ASGYTGDPGQTQY	TRBV12-5	-	TRBJ2-5
ASSFPQGAYNEQF	TRBV14	-	TRBJ2-1
ASSLVTNYGYT	TRBV5-6	-	TRBJ1-2
ASCRVAGEWGTGELF	TRBV5-8	-	TRBJ2-2
ASSRIPSNEQF	TRBV5-1	few	TRBJ2-1
ASSTRTGLNTEAF	TRBV28	-	TRBJ1-1
SAAGRETF	TRBV29-1	-	TRBJ1-1
ASSSPVAGGTDTQY	TRBV27	-	TRBJ2-3
ASSIQRGAYNEQF	TRBV19	-	TRBJ2-1
ASSLGTNYGYT	TRBV7-2	-	TRBJ1-2
ASSQNSPGLAGDTQY	TRBV18	-	TRBJ2-3
ASSLSQGYDEAF	TRBV28	-	TRBJ1-1
ASARAGAYNEQF	TRBV4-2	-	TRBJ2-1
ASSQYRVGTGELF	TRBV3-1/TRBV3-2	-	TRBJ2-2
ASSVRSGATGELF	TRBV9	-	TRBJ2-2